The 15 T cell receptor beta chains listed next were all sequenced from one sample in a study of blood T cell repertoires in COVID-19. Data came from immunoSEQ multiplex PCR; TCRdb stores just in-frame clones and leaves some out. The data show about 360,000 clones, with about 87% seen just once and roughly 3.1% held by the top ten. The sample comprised peripheral blood. The receptors shown here come from a human donor in a cohort sampled during active COVID-19.

This chain joins TRBV7-9 and TRBJ1-2; D might be TRBD1 (5 bases). V lost 1 base, J lost 2 bases, and 8 bases lay in between. The CDR3 covers 14 residues. The germline V gene encodes CDR1 SEHNR and CDR2 FQNEAQ (reference sequence). The CDR3: CASSLGSGNYGYTF. DNA for the CDR3: TGTGCCAGCAGCTTAGGCTCAGGGAACTATGGCTACACCTTC.

The chain uses TRBV28 and TRBJ1-3, with 9 bases lining up with TRBD1. Germline V gene data show CDR1 as MDHEN and CDR2 as SYDVKM. With V trimmed by 2 bases and J by 3 bases, 5 bases remained unmatched. The CDR3 totals 16 residues. As DNA, the CDR3 is TGTGCCAGCAGTTTAAAGGACAGGGGAAGTGGAAACACCATATATTTT. As protein: CASSLKDRGSGNTIYF. The full variable domain, completed using reference TRBV28 and TRBJ1-3, is DVKVTQSSRYLVKRTGEKVFLECVQDMDHENMFWYRQDPGLGLRLIYFSYDVKMKEKGDIPEGYSVSREKKERFSLILESASTNQTSMYLCASSLKDRGSGNTIYFGEGSWLTVV.

V and J are TRBV6-5 and TRBJ1-5; 9 positions match TRBD1. CDR3 size: 15 residues. Trimming at V came to 5 bases and at J to 1 base, leaving 3 bases not matched to a gene. The germline CDR1 and CDR2 sequences are MNHEY and SVGAGI. CDR3 DNA sequence: TGTGCCAGCAGTAATACAGGGGGCAGCAATCAGCCCCAGCATTTT. Translating gives CASSNTGGSNQPQHF.

A note on this clone: Other DNA sequences from this sample encode an identical CDR3 as well. The rearrangement joins TRBV2 to TRBJ2-7, with TRBD2 matching over 9 bases. CDR1 and CDR2 from the germline V gene are SNHLY and FYNNEI. With V trimmed by 4 bases and J by 2 bases, 3 bases remained unmatched. This CDR3 is built from 14 residues. This CDR3 is CASSGLAGTYEQYF. CDR3 coding DNA: TGTGCCAGCAGTGGGCTAGCGGGGACCTACGAGCAGTACTTC.

In this sample, this clone turned up a few times. This sequence joins TRBV14 and TRBJ2-1, with 10 bases matching TRBD2. The CDR3 has 16 amino acids. Germline CDR1 and CDR2: SGHDN and FVKESK. The V gene end was trimmed by 1 base and the J gene end by 7 bases; junction bases not matched to a gene: 7. The CDR3 DNA sequence: TGTGCCAGCAGCCAAGGGCTAGCGGGAGTTCGGAATGAGCAGTTCTTC. This encodes CASSQGLAGVRNEQFF.

The chain joins TRBV9 to TRBJ2-7; maybe TRBD2 (6 bases). V dropped 4 bases and J dropped 2 bases, with 16 bases sitting between them. Per germline, CDR1 SGDLS and CDR2 YYNGEE. The CDR3 extends over 15 amino acids. CDR3 DNA: TGTGCCAGCAGCCCAGACGGGGGACCCCCCTACGAGCAGTACTTC. This gives the protein CASSPDGGPPYEQYF. Variable domain in full (rest from reference TRBV9 and TRBJ2-7): DSGVTQTPKHLITATGQRVTLRCSPRSGDLSVYWYQQSLDQGLQFLIQYYNGEERAKGNILERFSAQQFPDLHSELNLSSLELGDSALYFCASSPDGGPPYEQYFGPGTRLTVT.

The V and J genes are TRBV9 and TRBJ2-3; TRBD2 aligns across 10 bases. The germline V gene encodes CDR1 SGDLS and CDR2 YYNGEE. The CDR3 length is 15 residues. The V gene end was trimmed by 2 bases and the J gene end by 4 bases; junction bases not matched to a gene: 4. The DNA for the CDR3 is TGTGCCAGCAGCGTTAGCGGGGGGCGAGCAGATACGCAGTATTTT. It is translated as CASSVSGGRADTQYF.

The chain recombines TRBV4-2 with TRBJ2-5; D remains unclear. CDR1 and CDR2 from the germline V gene are LGHNA and YNFKEQ. With 4 bases removed from V and 5 bases from J, the gap between germline ends came to 14 bases. CDR3 length: 14 amino acids. CDR3 nucleotides: TGTGCCAGCAGCCCCCGCGGTGCGTGGGAGACCCAGTACTTC. Translated: CASSPRGAWETQYF.

The gene calls are TRBV12-5 and TRBJ1-1, with D perhaps matching TRBD1 (5 bases). Trimming pared 0 bases from V and 3 bases from J, leaving 8 bases between. Germline CDR1 LGHNT, CDR2 FRNRAP. The CDR3 loop spans 14 amino acids. The CDR3 DNA is TGTGCTAGTGGTTTGGTACGCAGGGACACTGAAGCTTTCTTT. This codes for CASGLVRRDTEAFF.

This clone came up once. The V gene is TRBV7-2, the J gene TRBJ1-6; D gene unclear. The CDR3 is made up of 19 amino acids. V lost 5 bases, J lost 0 bases, and 20 bases lay in between. Germline V gives CDR1 SGHTA, CDR2 FQGNSA. In DNA, the CDR3 is TGTGCCAGCAGCGCGAGGGCGATCGGCGGCGTCTCCTATAATTCACCCCTCCACTTT. Encoded protein: CASSARAIGGVSYNSPLHF.

This chain joins TRBV11-2 and TRBJ2-3, with 9 bases matching TRBD2. This CDR3 region has 16 residues. V trimming: 1 base; J trimming: 2 bases; junction bases outside the gene matches: 4. Per the germline V gene, CDR1 is SGHAT and CDR2 is FQNNGV. The CDR3 DNA reads TGTGCCAGCAGCTTAGTGGCGGGGGGGTCCACAGATACGCAGTATTTT. Its translation: CASSLVAGGSTDTQYF. Together with reference TRBV11-2 and TRBJ2-3, the CDR3 gives the full variable domain: EAGVAQSPRYKIIEKRQSVAFWCNPISGHATLYWYQQILGQGPKLLIQFQNNGVVDDSQLPKDRFSAERLKGVDSTLKIQPAKLEDSAVYLCASSLVAGGSTDTQYFGPGTRLTVL.

This chain links TRBV3-1 (or the pseudogene TRBV3-2) with TRBJ1-5, with D perhaps matching TRBD1 (6 bases). CDR3 length: 15 residues. Germline-derived CDR1 and CDR2 are LGHDT and YNNKEL (reference sequence). The V and J ends lost 3 bases and 2 bases respectively, with 11 bases between them. The CDR3 region is CASSHNREGNQPQHF. CDR3 in DNA: TGTGCCAGCAGCCATAACAGGGAAGGCAATCAGCCCCAGCATTTT.

V and J are TRBV18 and TRBJ1-5; 7 positions agree with TRBD1. V lost 6 bases to trimming and J lost 5 bases; unmatched junction nucleotides: 4. Germline V lookup: CDR1 KGHSH, CDR2 LQKENI. This CDR3 region has 13 residues. The CDR3 is CASSPDRDQPQHF. CDR3 in DNA: TGTGCCAGCTCGCCAGACAGGGATCAGCCCCAGCATTTT.

The chain links TRBV12-3 or TRBV12-4 to TRBJ2-5; possible D gene TRBD1, 7 bases. Trimming took 6 bases from V and 9 from J, leaving 17 bases between them. The CDR3 consists of 13 residues. The CDR3: CASRGGQPNAQYF. The CDR3 DNA reads TGTGCCAGCAGGGGGGGACAGCCAAACGCCCAGTACTTC.

This chain joins TRBV6-5 and TRBJ2-5; 12 bases match TRBD2. The ends lost 2 bases at V and 5 bases at J; junction bases unmatched: 6. This CDR3 spans 16 amino acids. In germline, CDR1 is MNHEY, CDR2 SVGAGI. The CDR3 bases are TGTGCCAGCAGTTACCGACTTACTAGCGGGGGGGAGACCCAGTACTTC. Its translation: CASSYRLTSGGETQYF.